This T cell receptor beta chain is from a study of human T cells and chemical hapten exposure. Study overall: Small pooled library volume differences chiefly drove per-sample TCR yield variation.

Individual cDNA molecules each carried unique molecular identifiers attached by the library. From the RACE reads, TCRdb called clonotypes with MiXCR, one entry per CDR3 protein. The top ten clones hold less than 8.5% of a sample with about 41,000 distinct CDR3 sequences, approximately 3.4% of them seen once. This clonotype occurred many times. Its antigen is unknown. Whole-study results and caveats: Positively correlated with patch test score were the counts of PT1 expanded TCRs. Having alopecia, donors may respond immunologically unlike healthy people.

Germline loops: CDR1 KGHDR, CDR2 SFDVKD. The CDR3 runs to 12 residues. With 9 bases removed from V and 0 bases from J, the gap between germline ends came to 6 bases. Documented time point: patch test 2, 6 weeks after DPC sensitization. Treatment specified: therapeutic diphenylcyclopropenone sensitization with weekly scalp DPC. This chain links TRBV24-1 with TRBJ2-3, with D unresolved. The specimen comprised whole blood, sampled in connection with sensitization to the hapten diphenylcyclopropenone (DPC). This TCR was recovered from a man in his forties with alopecia areata. Some clones in this sample may be carry-over from other donors' samples. CDR3 in amino acids: CATPPSTDTQYF. Written as DNA, the CDR3 is TGTGCCACCCCCCCCAGCACAGATACGCAGTATTTT.